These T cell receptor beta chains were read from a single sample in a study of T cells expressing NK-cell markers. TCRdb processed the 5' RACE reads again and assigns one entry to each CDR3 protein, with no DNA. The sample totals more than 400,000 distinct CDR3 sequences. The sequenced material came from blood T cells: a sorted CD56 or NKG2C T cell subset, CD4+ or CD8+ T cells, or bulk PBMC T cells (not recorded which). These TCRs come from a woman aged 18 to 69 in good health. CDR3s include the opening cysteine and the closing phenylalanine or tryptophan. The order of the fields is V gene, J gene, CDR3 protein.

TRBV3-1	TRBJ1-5	CASSQIGQPQHF
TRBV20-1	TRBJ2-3	CSARHQSTDTQYF
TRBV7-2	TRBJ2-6	CASSPRGSGANVLTF
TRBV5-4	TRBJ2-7	CASSPLAGSSLEQYF
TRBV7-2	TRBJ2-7	CASSLGTSASYEQYF
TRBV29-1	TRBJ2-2	CSVGGVGPTGELFF
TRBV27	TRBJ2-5	CASSLNGIEVETQYF
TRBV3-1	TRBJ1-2	CASSQDVQLGAGGYTF
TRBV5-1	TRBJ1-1	CASSLRQGRNTEAFF
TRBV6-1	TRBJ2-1	CASTTAGSYNEQFF
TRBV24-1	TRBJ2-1	CATAPRVGKSSYNEQFF
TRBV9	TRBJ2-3	CASSSTSGTSTDTQYF
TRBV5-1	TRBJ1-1	CASSLGLGKKGNTEAFF
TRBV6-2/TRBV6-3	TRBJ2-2	CASSFLAMNTGELFF
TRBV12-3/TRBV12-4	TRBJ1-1	CASSTGLGGNTAEAFF
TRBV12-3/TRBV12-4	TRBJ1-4	CASSFKAGLGEKLFF
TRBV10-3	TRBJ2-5	CAISEMGGGETQYF
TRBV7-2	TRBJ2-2	CASSPPASANTGELFF